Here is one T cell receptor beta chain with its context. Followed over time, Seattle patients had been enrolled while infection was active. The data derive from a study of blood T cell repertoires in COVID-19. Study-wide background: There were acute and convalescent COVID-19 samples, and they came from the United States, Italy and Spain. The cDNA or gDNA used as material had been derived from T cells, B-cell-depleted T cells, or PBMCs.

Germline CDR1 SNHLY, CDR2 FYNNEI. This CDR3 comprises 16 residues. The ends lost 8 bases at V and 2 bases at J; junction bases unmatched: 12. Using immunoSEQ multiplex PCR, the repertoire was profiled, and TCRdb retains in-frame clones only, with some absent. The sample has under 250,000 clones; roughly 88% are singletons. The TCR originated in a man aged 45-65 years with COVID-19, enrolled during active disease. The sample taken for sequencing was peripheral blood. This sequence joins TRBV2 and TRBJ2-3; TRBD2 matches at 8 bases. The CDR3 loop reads CASVGREWVPTDTQYF. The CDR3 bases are TGTGCCAGCGTCGGGAGGGAATGGGTCCCCACAGATACGCAGTATTTT.